These T cell receptor beta chains were read from a single sample in a study of blood T cell repertoires in COVID-19. Assay: immunoSEQ multiplex PCR; the TCRdb copy retains only in-frame clones and omits some. This sample has 120,000 or so clones, with 55% to 75% found just once. Input material: peripheral blood. These receptors came from a woman between 65 and 79 years old with acute or convalescent COVID-19. Each CDR3 is given with its conserved first and last residue. The D gene is left open where the match is weak. Clone size is given for some rows only: seen once, a few or many times, or a class if the clone is expanded.

>TRBV5-6|TRBJ2-5|NA|NA
CASSLMRDRLYQETQYF
TGTGCCAGCAGCCTTATGCGGGACAGACTTTACCAAGAGACCCAGTACTTC
>TRBV18|TRBJ1-1|NA|NA
CASSLRRGGVRNGVNTEAFF
TGTGCCAGCTCACTTCGGCGAGGCGGGGTGAGGAATGGAGTGAACACTGAAGCTTTCTTT
>TRBV4-2|TRBJ1-2|NA|NA
CASSQDQETANTF
TGTGCCAGCAGCCAAGATCAGGAAACAGCTAACACCTTC
>TRBV5-6|TRBJ1-2|NA|once
CASSSGTPSYGYTF
TGTGCCAGCAGCTCCGGGACACCGAGCTATGGCTACACCTTC
>TRBV5-1|TRBJ1-2|TRBD1|NA
CASSLGEWTGSVNGYTF
TGCGCCAGCAGCTTGGGAGAATGGACAGGCAGTGTTAATGGCTACACCTTC
>TRBV6-2/TRBV6-3|TRBJ2-7|TRBD1|NA
CASSSGQGARYEQYF
TGTGCCAGCAGTTCAGGACAGGGGGCACGGTACGAGCAGTACTTC
>TRBV28|TRBJ1-2|TRBD1|NA
CASRRDRALGYTF
TGTGCCAGCAGACGGGACAGGGCCTTAGGCTACACCTTC
>TRBV7-9|TRBJ2-5|TRBD1|NA
CASSSGQGNQETQYF
TGTGCCAGCAGCTCGGGACAGGGTAACCAAGAGACCCAGTACTTC
>TRBV15|TRBJ2-7|TRBD1|many
CATSSFTGGYEQYF
TGTGCCACCAGCTCCTTTACAGGGGGCTACGAGCAGTACTTC
>TRBV18|TRBJ1-2|TRBD1|few
CASSRTGSGGYTF
TGTGCCAGCTCTCGGACAGGGAGCGGTGGCTACACCTTC
>TRBV7-3|TRBJ2-7|TRBD2|NA
CASSSGLAGEEQYF
TGTGCCAGCAGCTCCGGACTAGCGGGAGAGGAGCAGTACTTC
>TRBV3-1/TRBV3-2|TRBJ1-2|TRBD1|NA
CASSLDRGSRGYTF
TGTGCCAGCAGCCTGGACAGGGGAAGTCGAGGCTACACCTTC
>TRBV28|TRBJ1-6|TRBD1|NA
CASRPWTGGPNSPLHF
TGTGCCAGCAGACCCTGGACAGGGGGCCCCAATTCACCCCTCCACTTT
>TRBV7-6|TRBJ2-3|TRBD1|NA
CASSYRRTGASTDTQYF
TGTGCCAGCAGCTACCGACGGACAGGGGCTAGCACAGATACGCAGTATTTT
>TRBV11-2|TRBJ2-5|TRBD1|NA
CASSPGTDEETQYF
TGTGCCAGCAGCCCCGGGACAGACGAAGAGACCCAGTACTTC
>TRBV5-1|TRBJ2-7|NA|NA
CASSLEASASHEQYF
TGCGCCAGCAGCTTGGAAGCTAGCGCGAGCCACGAGCAGTACTTC